These 20 T cell receptor beta chains were sequenced from one sample in a study of blood T cell repertoires in COVID-19. The repertoire was sequenced with immunoSEQ multiplex PCR; TCRdb's copy has only in-frame clones and lacks some. The table shows around 270,000 clones, with approximately 86% occurring only once. The sequenced material came from peripheral blood. Receptors originate from a woman in her sixties or seventies with COVID-19, enrolled during active disease.

Only one count was recorded for this clone. The chain uses TRBV28 and TRBJ2-3, with 7 bases matching TRBD2. The ends lost 6 bases at V and 0 bases at J; junction bases unmatched: 6. Looked up from germline, CDR1 is MDHEN and CDR2 is SYDVKM. This CDR3 contains 15 residues. The CDR3 loop is CASSSASGSTDTQYF. The CDR3 region has the DNA TGTGCCAGCAGCTCAGCTAGCGGAAGCACAGATACGCAGTATTTT.

CDR3 bases: TGTGCCAGCAGTTACACGACCGGGGGCTACGAGCAGTACTTC. It specifies CASSYTTGGYEQYF. This rearrangement joins TRBV6-5 to TRBJ2-7, with D perhaps TRBD2 (6 bases). Germline loops: CDR1 MNHEY, CDR2 SVGAGI. The CDR3 has 14 residues. V shed 2 bases and J shed 3 bases, with 11 bases lying between them.

The chain joins TRBV6-1 to TRBJ1-1, with D possibly TRBD1 on 6 matching bases. Germline V lookup: CDR1 MNHNS, CDR2 SASEGT. V lost 3 bases and J lost 10, with 15 bases in between. The CDR3 runs to 13 residues. For the CDR3, the DNA is TGTGCCAGCAGTGATACACAGGGCTTTCGAGCTTTCTTT. Translating it yields CASSDTQGFRAFF.

The genes are TRBV4-1 and TRBJ1-2, with TRBD1 identical over 11 bases. Germline CDR1 is MGHRA and CDR2 is YSYEKL. The CDR3 has 15 amino acids. V shed 2 bases and J 7 bases; nucleotides not matched to a gene: 6. The CDR3 here is CASSQQGQGEGGYTF. DNA for the CDR3: TGCGCCAGCAGCCAACAGGGACAGGGGGAAGGTGGCTACACCTTC.

This clone was found once. The chain carries TRBV6-4 and TRBJ2-5; the D gene is possibly TRBD2 (6 bases). Trimming left V 1 base short and J 7 bases short, with 10 bases between. CDR3 length: 13 residues. Germline CDR1 reads MRHNA; CDR2 reads SNTAGT. The CDR3 DNA is TGTGCCAGCAGTGACTGCTATAGCGGGACCCAGTACTTC. Protein: CASSDCYSGTQYF.

The J gene is TRBJ2-3, the V gene TRBV7-9, with 10 bases aligning to TRBD2. Trimming at V came to 5 bases and at J to 4 bases, leaving 9 bases not matched to a gene. This CDR3 has 16 residues. Looked up from germline, CDR1 is SEHNR and CDR2 is FQNEAQ (reference sequence). CDR3 region: CASSPIAGGAADTQYF. The CDR3 DNA sequence: TGTGCCAGCAGCCCTATAGCGGGAGGTGCCGCAGATACGCAGTATTTT.

The V and J genes are TRBV28 and TRBJ1-3; D unresolved. The CDR3 is made up of 15 amino acids. Germline loops: CDR1 MDHEN, CDR2 SYDVKM. Trimming stripped 2 bases from V and 0 bases from J, with 8 bases between. CDR3 residues: CASSLGVSSGNTIYF. CDR3 DNA: TGTGCCAGCAGTTTAGGAGTTAGCTCTGGAAACACCATATATTTT.

This chain joins TRBV21-1 and TRBJ2-1; the table's TRBD2 call for D was not verified on the DNA. TRBV21-1 is listed as a pseudogene. The CDR3 spans 18 residues. CDR3 loop: CASRPAVGNQRETGEQFF. CDR3 sequence (DNA): TGTGCCAGCAGACCAGCGGTGGGGAATCAGCGGGAGACGGGCGAGCAGTTCTTC.

This chain uses TRBV5-1 with TRBJ2-5, with 7 bases aligning to TRBD1. CDR3 size: 14 residues. CDR1 is SGHRS and CDR2 is YFSETQ in the germline V gene. V lost 4 bases and J lost 4; bases outside the gene matches: 7. The CDR3 DNA follows: TGCGCCAGCAGCAAGCAGGCAGGGGGAGAGACCCAGTACTTC. The encoded protein is CASSKQAGGETQYF. The variable domain in full, with the rest retrieved from reference TRBV5-1 and TRBJ2-5, is KAGVTQTPRYLIKTRGQQVTLSCSPISGHRSVSWYQQTPGQGLQFLFEYFSETQRNKGNFPGRFSGRQFSNSRSEMNVSTLELGDSALYLCASSKQAGGETQYFGPGTRLLVL.

This clone was counted a single time. CDR3 loop: CASSFPGLSNTGELFF. The DNA for the CDR3 is TGTGCCAGCAGCTTTCCGGGACTGTCGAACACCGGGGAGCTGTTTTTT. This sequence joins TRBV7-2 and TRBJ2-2; perhaps TRBD2 as D (6 bases). From germline, CDR1 is SGHTA and CDR2 FQGNSA. The CDR3 runs 16 residues. The V gene lost 3 bases and the J gene lost 0 bases, with 11 bases spanning the gap.

This chain connects TRBV7-8 to TRBJ1-6; unclear D gene. In germline, CDR1 is SGHVS, CDR2 FQNEAQ. The germline V and J ends were trimmed by 2 bases and 0 bases, with 8 bases remaining between them. CDR3 size: 16 residues. The CDR3 sequence is CASSLWRSSYNSPLHF. CDR3 coding DNA: TGTGCCAGCAGCTTATGGAGAAGCTCCTATAATTCACCCCTCCACTTT.

The rearrangement uses TRBV27 and TRBJ2-1; D might be TRBD2 (6 bases). The CDR3 has 13 residues. Per germline, CDR1 MNHEY and CDR2 SMNVEV (reference sequence). V lost 3 bases to trimming and J lost 6 bases, with 9 bases between them. This chain's CDR3 is CASSLRDFNEQFF. CDR3 DNA: TGTGCCAGCAGTTTGCGGGACTTCAATGAGCAGTTCTTC.

This sequence joins TRBV6-2 or TRBV6-3 and TRBJ2-3; D may be TRBD2 (6 bases). CDR1 is MNHEY, CDR2 SVGEGT, per germline. Trimming pared 5 bases from V and 4 bases from J, leaving 16 bases between. This CDR3 contains 15 residues. In DNA, the CDR3 is TGTGCCAGCAGTCAAGGTCTGGGAGGCGCAGATACGCAGTATTTT. Its protein is CASSQGLGGADTQYF.

The rearrangement uses TRBV28 and TRBJ2-2; TRBD1 matches 9 bases. V lost 2 bases, J lost 6 bases, and 10 bases stayed unmatched. This CDR3 has 17 amino acids. CDR1 and CDR2 (germline): MDHEN, SYDVKM. The CDR3 DNA follows: TGTGCCAGCAGTTTAGAGGGACAGGGCTTAAGTTCCGGGGAGCTGTTTTTT. Its translation: CASSLEGQGLSSGELFF.

Turning to this clone: Other DNA sequences within the sample encode an identical CDR3. The chain links TRBV29-1 to TRBJ2-7; D is unresolved. Per the germline V gene, CDR1 is SQVTM and CDR2 is ANQGSEA. The V and J ends lost 4 bases and 0 bases respectively, with 4 bases between them. The CDR3 has 11 amino acids. As DNA, the CDR3 is TGCAGCGTTGCAGGCTCCTACGAGCAGTACTTC. Protein product: CSVAGSYEQYF.

The V and J genes are TRBV11-3 and TRBJ2-1, with 14 nucleotides matching TRBD2. The CDR3 is made up of 15 amino acids. CDR1 and CDR2 (germline): SGHNT, YENEEA. V was pared by 5 bases and J by 6 bases, with 3 bases of the junction left unmatched. The CDR3 sequence is CASSRGTSGSNEQFF. CDR3 nucleotide sequence: TGTGCCAGCAGCCGAGGGACTAGCGGGAGCAATGAGCAGTTCTTC.

V gene TRBV11-3 combines with J gene TRBJ2-1; TRBD2 might be the D (6 bases). This CDR3 has 14 amino acids. Trimming cost V 5 bases and J 9 bases, with 17 bases left between them. Germline-derived CDR1 and CDR2 are SGHNT and YENEEA. The DNA for the CDR3 is TGTGCCAGCAGCCAAGACGGGAGTTTAGGTGAGCAGTTCTTC. The encoded protein is CASSQDGSLGEQFF.

This clone has a single count. The gene calls are TRBV6-6 and TRBJ1-1; D gene ambiguous. The germline CDR1 and CDR2 sequences are MNHNY and SVGAGI (reference sequence). Trimming shortened V by 4 bases and J by 4 bases, and 16 bases separated the two germline ends. CDR3 size: 15 residues. DNA of the CDR3: TGTGCCAGCAGTTTTCCGGCCCCGACGGGCACTGAAGCTTTCTTT. Translation: CASSFPAPTGTEAFF.

The V call is TRBV7-9, the J call TRBJ1-5; a possible D gene is TRBD1 (6 bases). The V and J ends lost 5 bases and 5 bases respectively, with 13 bases between them. The CDR3 spans 14 residues. Germline CDR1 SEHNR, CDR2 FQNEAQ (reference sequence). CDR3 DNA: TGTGCCAGCAGCCAAGGGGGGAGGGATCAGCCCCAGCATTTT. It translates to CASSQGGRDQPQHF.

V and J are TRBV18 and TRBJ2-7, with a possible D match to TRBD2 (6 bases). The CDR3 consists of 14 residues. Looked up from germline, CDR1 is KGHSH and CDR2 is LQKENI. Trimming stripped 8 bases from V and 7 bases from J, with 21 bases between. The DNA of the CDR3 is TGTGCCAGCACCCCACAGTTCCAGGCGGGAGAGCAGTACTTC. Residues: CASTPQFQAGEQYF.